These T cell receptor beta chains were read from a single sample in a study of T cell responses to AZD1222 COVID-19 vaccine. Generated by immunoSEQ multiplex PCR, the TCRdb table keeps only in-frame clones and is missing some. Seen here are 130,000 or so clones, roughly 85% observed once, and the top ten hold about 7.9%. Material: peripheral blood, obtained 28 days after the second dose of the MenACWY control vaccine. The origin of the receptors is an adult who received the MenACWY meningococcal vaccine as a control. CDR3s include the opening cysteine and the closing phenylalanine or tryptophan. Fields, in order: V gene, clone size, J gene, D gene, CDR3 DNA, CDR3 protein. The D gene is left open where the match is weak. Size is omitted from some rows. Given values are once, few, many or a class for expanded clones.

TRBV6-5,-,TRBJ1-6,-,TGTGCCAGCAGTCCCTGGGGGCTAGGGAATTCACCCCTCCACTTT,CASSPWGLGNSPLHF
TRBV5-3,-,TRBJ2-5,-,TGTGCCAGAAGCTTGGCCGAAGTTCAAGAGACCCAGTACTTC,CARSLAEVQETQYF
TRBV7-8,-,TRBJ2-7,-,TGTGCCAGCAGCTCAGCTCGGCAAAGGAGCTCCTACGAGCAGTACTTC,CASSSARQRSSYEQYF
TRBV6-5,once,TRBJ2-7,TRBD1,TGTGCCAGCAGCCCCCGACAGGGAGCCTACGAGCAGTACTTC,CASSPRQGAYEQYF
TRBV19,-,TRBJ1-1,-,TGTGCCAGTAGGGCCGGGGGACCTGAAGCTTTCTTT,CASRAGGPEAFF
TRBV11-1,-,TRBJ2-1,TRBD2,TGTGCCAGCAGCGTCGCTAGCGGGAGGGGGGAAGAGCAGTTCTTC,CASSVASGRGEEQFF
TRBV15,-,TRBJ1-1,-,TGTGCCACCAGCAGACAACAGGGCACTGAAGCTTTCTTT,CATSRQQGTEAFF
TRBV10-2,few,TRBJ2-6,-,TGCGCCAGCAGTGAAGCTGGGGCCAACGTCCTGACTTTC,CASSEAGANVLTF
TRBV5-6,-,TRBJ2-1,TRBD2,TGTGCCAGCAGTCCCGGGACTAGCGGGGGGCGGAGCTCCTACAATGAGCAGTTCTTC,CASSPGTSGGRSSYNEQFF
TRBV28,-,TRBJ1-2,TRBD1,TGTGCCAGCAAGTATCAGGGGGCAGATGGCTACACCTTC,CASKYQGADGYTF
TRBV9,-,TRBJ1-1,-,TGTGCCAGCAGCGTAGGGGGAGACCCAGAAACTGAAGCTTTCTTT,CASSVGGDPETEAFF
TRBV10-3,-,TRBJ1-1,TRBD1,TGTGCCACCACAGGGGGGAACACTGAAGCTTTCTTT,CATTGGNTEAFF
TRBV6-5,-,TRBJ2-6,-,TGTGCCAGCAGTTTACAGGCGGGGGCCAACGTCCTGACTTTC,CASSLQAGANVLTF
TRBV5-1,-,TRBJ2-2,-,TGCGCCAGCAGCTTGGTCGGGGTTGGGGACACCGGGGAGCTGTTTTTT,CASSLVGVGDTGELFF
TRBV4-1,-,TRBJ1-2,-,TGCGCCAGCAGCCAAGATAGCGGAGGCTACACCTTC,CASSQDSGGYTF
TRBV5-1,once,TRBJ1-1,-,TGCGCCAGCAGCCTGGGGGGGAACACTGAAGCTTTCTTT,CASSLGGNTEAFF
TRBV19,-,TRBJ2-7,-,TGTGCCAGTAGGAGACACCTCAACCACGAGCAGTACTTC,CASRRHLNHEQYF
TRBV6-1,-,TRBJ1-1,-,TGTGCCAGCAGTGGGGCCCTCGGTGCGGGGGGAGTCGCGAACACTGAAGCTTTCTTT,CASSGALGAGGVANTEAFF
TRBV28,-,TRBJ1-5,-,TGTGCCAGCACTTGGGGGGGGCAGCCCCAGCATTTT,CASTWGGQPQHF
TRBV7-8,-,TRBJ1-2,TRBD1,TGTGCCAGTCATCACGGCAGGGGGCCTTCTTTCTATGGCTACACCTTC,CASHHGRGPSFYGYTF
TRBV4-1,few,TRBJ2-4,TRBD1,TGCGCCAGCAGCCAAGGACAAGGGACAGCCAAAGAGAACATTCAGTACTTC,CASSQGQGTAKENIQYF
TRBV11-3,-,TRBJ2-3,TRBD2,TGTGCCAGCAGCTCTAGCGGGGGGGCCGCAGATACGCAGTATTTT,CASSSSGGAADTQYF
TRBV7-9,few,TRBJ1-1,TRBD1,TGTGCCAGCAGCACTGCCCAGGGGGCTTACACTGAAGCTTTCTTT,CASSTAQGAYTEAFF
TRBV6-1,-,TRBJ2-2,-,TGTGCCAGCAGTGCCTTCCAGGGAACGGGTACCGGGGAGCTGTTTTTT,CASSAFQGTGTGELFF
TRBV19,-,TRBJ1-2,-,TGTGCCAGTAGTAAGGCGGGGATTCGAGATGGCTACACCTTC,CASSKAGIRDGYTF
TRBV30,-,TRBJ2-1,-,TGTGCCTGGAGTGTACGACGGGTGGCCCTATCCTACAATGAGCAGTTCTTC,CAWSVRRVALSYNEQFF
TRBV11-2,once,TRBJ2-1,-,TGTGCCAGCAGCTTCCTCATGGGACCTAGACAGCAGTTCTTC,CASSFLMGPRQQFF
TRBV7-9,-,TRBJ1-4,-,TGTGCCAGCAGCTTAGTTTCTGGGACTAATGAAAAACTGTTTTTT,CASSLVSGTNEKLFF
TRBV7-3,-,TRBJ1-5,TRBD1,TGTGCCAGCAGCCCCCGGACAGGGGTCAATCAGCCCCAGCATTTT,CASSPRTGVNQPQHF
TRBV19,-,TRBJ1-2,TRBD1,TGTGCCAGTAGTACTAGCCCTACAGGGGTGATCTATGGCTACACCTTC,CASSTSPTGVIYGYTF
TRBV3-1/TRBV3-2,-,TRBJ2-3,-,TGTGCCAGCAGCCATGCCCTAGCTCGTACGCAGTATTTT,CASSHALARTQYF
TRBV11-3,-,TRBJ2-3,-,TGTGCCACCCAGGGGGGGGCCCCCACAGATACGCAGTATTTT,CATQGGAPTDTQYF
TRBV10-3,-,TRBJ1-2,-,TGTGCCATCAGGGTAACAGGACCGGTTGAGGGCTACACCTTC,CAIRVTGPVEGYTF
TRBV12-3/TRBV12-4,-,TRBJ1-2,-,TGTGCCAGCAGTCGACAGGACTTCTATGGCTACACCTTC,CASSRQDFYGYTF
TRBV3-1/TRBV3-2,-,TRBJ2-5,TRBD2,TGTGCCAGCAGGCCTAGCGGGGGGGCTGAGACCCAGTACTTC,CASRPSGGAETQYF
TRBV11-3,-,TRBJ2-7,-,TGTGCCAGCAGCCCCACAAGGAACGCGATGGAGCAGTACTTC,CASSPTRNAMEQYF
TRBV2,-,TRBJ2-3,TRBD2,TGTGCCAGCAGTGTGGGACTAGCGGCACGCACAGATACGCAGTATTTT,CASSVGLAARTDTQYF